These 23 T cell receptor beta chains were sequenced from one sample in a study of CD8+ T cells in alopecia areata. Sequencing relied on a cDNA template that was reverse transcribed from extracted RNA. TCRdb keeps only in-frame clones here, not all; method: immunoSEQ multiplex PCR. This sample has 150,000 or so clones, with about 54% found just once. Sequences were obtained from CD4+ T cells sorted from blood. The receptors derive from a human donor in good health.

In its sample, this clone was seen a few times. V gene TRBV28 combines with J gene TRBJ1-5; 10 bases map to TRBD1. V gave up 6 bases and J gave up 3 bases; unmatched junction bases: 5. The germline V gene encodes CDR1 MDHEN and CDR2 SYDVKM. CDR3 size: 15 residues. The CDR3 sequence: CASRTGQGFNQPQHF. For the CDR3, the DNA is TGTGCCAGCAGGACGGGACAGGGGTTCAATCAGCCCCAGCATTTT.

The DNA for the CDR3 is TGCAGCGTTCGACAGGGTTACAATGAGCAGTTCTTC. Residues: CSVRQGYNEQFF. The chain combines TRBV29-1 with TRBJ2-1; TRBD1 matches 7 bases. Germline CDR1 and CDR2: SQVTM and ANQGSEA. J gave up 4 bases and V 5 bases, and 2 bases lay outside the gene matches. The CDR3 consists of 12 residues.

The chain carries TRBV29-1 and TRBJ1-1; the D is unclear. Germline CDR1 and CDR2: SQVTM and ANQGSEA. CDR3 length: 11 amino acids. Trimming cost V 7 bases and J 2 bases, with 8 bases left between them. The CDR3 DNA sequence: TGCAGCGCCCCCGTTAACACTGAAGCTTTCTTT. Translating gives CSAPVNTEAFF.

J is TRBJ2-5 and V is TRBV7-8; maybe TRBD1 (6 bases). The V gene lost 5 bases and the J gene lost 5 bases, with 12 bases spanning the gap. This CDR3 is 13 amino acids long. Germline values: CDR1 SGHVS, CDR2 FQNEAQ. The CDR3 protein is CASSKTGTETQYF. The CDR3 DNA reads as TGTGCCAGCAGCAAGACAGGAACCGAGACCCAGTACTTC.

The chain is built from TRBV5-6 and TRBJ2-2; D ambiguous. Trimming shortened V by 1 base and J by 6 bases, and 4 bases separated the two germline ends. This CDR3 has 12 amino acids. Germline values: CDR1 SGHDT, CDR2 YYEEEE. Written as DNA, the CDR3 is TGTGCCAGCAGCTTGACGGCCGGGGAGCTGTTTTTT. As protein: CASSLTAGELFF.

This clone was counted between two and nine times. Other nucleotide sequences in the sample specify the same CDR3. The rearrangement joins TRBV5-1 to TRBJ2-1, with D perhaps TRBD1 (6 bases). The CDR3 spans 14 residues. With 5 bases removed from V and 3 bases from J, the gap between germline ends came to 12 bases. CDR1 is SGHRS and CDR2 is YFSETQ in the germline V gene. The DNA for the CDR3 is TGCGCCAGCAGTCTACAGGACAGCTACAATGAGCAGTTCTTC. Its translation is CASSLQDSYNEQFF.

The V gene is TRBV6-5, the J gene TRBJ2-5; 10 bases line up with TRBD2. The CDR3 is 13 amino acids. CDR1 and CDR2 (germline): MNHEY, SVGAGI. Trimming took 2 bases from V and 9 from J; bases not matched to a gene: 3. In nucleotides, the CDR3 is TGTGCCAGCAGTTACCTAGCGGGAGTGGCCCAGTACTTC. It translates to CASSYLAGVAQYF.

This clone was detected only a few times. This chain connects TRBV4-1 to TRBJ2-1; D unclear. Trimming took 0 bases from V and 14 from J, leaving 14 bases between them. CDR3 length equals 13 residues. CDR1 is MGHRA, CDR2 YSYEKL, per germline. The CDR3 region is CASSQDGIAREFF. The DNA of the CDR3 is TGCGCCAGCAGCCAAGATGGGATCGCTAGGGAGTTCTTC.

This chain joins TRBV25-1 and TRBJ1-2; D gene uncertain. The CDR3 consists of 15 residues. In germline, CDR1 is MGHDK, CDR2 SYGVNS. The V end was cut by 1 base, the J end by 4 bases, with 13 bases between. The CDR3 loop is CASSEFKVPGYGYTF. The CDR3 DNA reads as TGTGCCAGCAGTGAATTTAAGGTCCCGGGCTATGGCTACACCTTC.

The chain has TRBV15 and TRBJ1-1, with D tentatively TRBD1 (5 bases). Deletions cut 5 bases from V and 0 bases from J, with 13 bases between. This CDR3 spans 15 amino acids. Germline V lookup: CDR1 LNHNV, CDR2 YYDKDF (reference sequence). The CDR3, as DNA: TGTGCCACCAGCGCCGACAGCCATATGAACACTGAAGCTTTCTTT. Its protein is CATSADSHMNTEAFF. The entire variable domain, with the rest obtained from reference TRBV15 and TRBJ1-1, is as follows: DAMVIQNPRYQVTQFGKPVTLSCSQTLNHNVMYWYQQKSSQAPKLLFHYYDKDFNNEADTPDNFQSRRPNTSFCFLDIRSPGLGDTAMYLCATSADSHMNTEAFFGQGTRLTVV.

This clone was counted a single time. This chain joins TRBV5-1 and TRBJ2-1; 10 positions match TRBD2. V was clipped by 0 bases and J by 6 bases; unmatched bases: 3. The CDR3 consists of 15 residues. CDR1 is SGHRS, CDR2 YFSETQ, per germline. The CDR3, as DNA: TGCGCCAGCAGCTTGGCCCGACTAGCGGGCAATGAGCAGTTCTTC. Its protein product is CASSLARLAGNEQFF.

J is TRBJ2-4 and V is TRBV29-1; TRBD2 agrees at 7 bases. V lost 7 bases and J lost 1; bases outside the gene matches: 7. The CDR3 extends over 14 amino acids. Germline lookup yields CDR1 SQVTM and CDR2 ANQGSEA. Here the CDR3 reads CSAETSWAKNIQYF. In DNA, the CDR3 is TGCAGCGCTGAGACTAGCTGGGCCAAAAACATTCAGTACTTC.

A single count supports this clone. This sample also contains other DNA sequences that code for the same CDR3. This sequence joins TRBV27 and TRBJ2-6; no definite D call. The CDR3 runs to 14 residues. Germline values: CDR1 MNHEY, CDR2 SMNVEV (reference sequence). V shed 3 bases and J shed 0 bases, with 3 bases lying between them. The CDR3 bases are TGTGCCAGCAGTTTCCTCTCTGGGGCCAACGTCCTGACTTTC. Amino acids: CASSFLSGANVLTF. Filled out from reference TRBV27 and TRBJ2-6, the complete variable domain reads EAQVTQNPRYLITVTGKKLTVTCSQNMNHEYMSWYRQDPGLGLRQIYYSMNVEVTDKGDVPEGYKVSRKEKRNFPLILESPSPNQTSLYFCASSFLSGANVLTFGAGSRLTVL.

This sequence joins TRBV18 and TRBJ1-2; D call uncertain. Trimming took 6 bases from V and 4 from J, leaving 15 bases between them. The CDR3 is 14 residues long. Germline-derived CDR1 and CDR2 are KGHSH and LQKENI. Here the CDR3 DNA reads TGTGCCAGCTCTCCCTCGCGTGAGAGCTATGGCTACACCTTC. Protein product: CASSPSRESYGYTF.

The V gene is TRBV18, the J gene TRBJ2-1, with unresolved D. Deletions cut 0 bases from V and 11 bases from J, with 14 bases between. The CDR3 is 14 amino acids. Germline V gives CDR1 KGHSH, CDR2 LQKENI. CDR3 protein: CASSPPGTGLQQFF. The CDR3 nucleotides are TGTGCCAGCTCACCACCGGGAACCGGGCTGCAGCAGTTCTTC.

This chain links TRBV30 with TRBJ1-3; D is unclear. This CDR3 comprises 12 residues. CDR1 and CDR2 (germline): GTSNPN, SVGIG (reference sequence). V was clipped by 5 bases and J by 4 bases, with 9 bases between them. CDR3 nucleotides: TGTGCCTGGGGGGTCGGGGGAAACACCATATATTTT. Translated, it gives CAWGVGGNTIYF.

This chain uses TRBV30 with TRBJ2-2; D is ambiguous. Germline V lookup: CDR1 GTSNPN, CDR2 SVGIG (reference sequence). There are 15 residues in the CDR3. Trimming took 0 bases from V and 7 from J, leaving 15 bases between them. In nucleotides, the CDR3 is TGTGCCTGGAGTGTAATCTCGAGTACCAACGGGGAGCTGTTTTTT. It is translated as CAWSVISSTNGELFF. The full variable domain, in which reference TRBV30 and TRBJ2-2 provide the parts outside the CDR3, is SQTIHQWPATLVQPVGSPLSLECTVEGTSNPNLYWYRQAAGRGLQLLFYSVGIGQISSEVPQNLSASRPQDRQFILSSKKLLLSDSGFYLCAWSVISSTNGELFFGEGSRLTVL.

V gene TRBV28 combines with J gene TRBJ2-5; TRBD2 matches at 7 bases. Germline CDR1 MDHEN, CDR2 SYDVKM. The CDR3 length is 13 residues. V shed 5 bases and J 6 bases; nucleotides not matched to a gene: 6. CDR3 region: CASSPGTKKTQYF. DNA for the CDR3: TGTGCCAGCAGTCCCGGGACTAAGAAGACCCAGTACTTC.

The J gene is TRBJ2-1, the V gene TRBV9; the match to TRBD2 covers 9 bases. Germline V gives CDR1 SGDLS, CDR2 YYNGEE. J was trimmed by 9 bases and V by 0 bases; bases with no gene match: 10. The CDR3 contains 16 residues. For the CDR3, the DNA is TGTGCCAGCAGCGTAGGCTCTATAGCGGGAGTAACTGAGCAGTTCTTC. Its protein product is CASSVGSIAGVTEQFF.

This clone was detected only once. The CDR3: CASSPAPLQGWYGYTF. DNA of the CDR3: TGTGCCAGCTCACCGGCGCCCTTACAGGGATGGTATGGCTACACCTTC. The V and J genes are TRBV18 and TRBJ1-2; D is possibly TRBD1 (6 bases). Germline lookup yields CDR1 KGHSH and CDR2 LQKENI. The germline V and J ends were trimmed by 3 bases and 5 bases, with 19 bases remaining between them. This CDR3 has 16 residues.

The chain joins TRBV30 to TRBJ2-4; a possible D gene is TRBD1 (5 bases). This CDR3 comprises 12 residues. Trimming removed 2 bases at V and 5 bases at J, with 7 bases between. The germline CDR1 and CDR2 sequences are GTSNPN and SVGIG (reference sequence). CDR3 region: CAWSPTENIQYF. Written as DNA, the CDR3 is TGTGCCTGGAGTCCGACAGAAAACATTCAGTACTTC.

The genes are TRBV4-1 and TRBJ2-5; no definite D call. The CDR3 consists of 13 residues. Trimming left V 4 bases short and J 4 bases short, with 10 bases between. CDR1 is MGHRA, CDR2 YSYEKL, per germline. The CDR3 here is CASSLSLPETQYF. CDR3 sequence (DNA): TGCGCCAGCAGCCTCTCATTACCAGAGACCCAGTACTTC.

This clone has a handful of counts. The chain joins TRBV5-1 to TRBJ2-3; 7 positions agree with TRBD2. The CDR3 totals 13 residues. The V segment lost 7 bases and the J segment 5 bases; nucleotides outside the gene matches: 7. Germline assignment: CDR1 SGHRS and CDR2 YFSETQ. CDR3 coding DNA: TGCGCCAGCCGGCGGGAGTCTGGAGATACGCAGTATTTT. It codes for CASRRESGDTQYF.